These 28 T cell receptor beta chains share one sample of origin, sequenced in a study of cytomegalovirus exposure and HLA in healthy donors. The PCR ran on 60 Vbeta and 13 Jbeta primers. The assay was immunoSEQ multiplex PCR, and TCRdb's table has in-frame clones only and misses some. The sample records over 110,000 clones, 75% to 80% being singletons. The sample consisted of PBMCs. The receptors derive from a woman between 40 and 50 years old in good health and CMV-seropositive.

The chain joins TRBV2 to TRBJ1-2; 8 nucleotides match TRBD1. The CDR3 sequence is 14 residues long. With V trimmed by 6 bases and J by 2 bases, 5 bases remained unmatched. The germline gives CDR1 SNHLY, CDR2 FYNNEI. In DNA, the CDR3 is TGTGCCAGCAGGCCGGGACAGGCCAACTATGGCTACACCTTC. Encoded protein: CASRPGQANYGYTF.

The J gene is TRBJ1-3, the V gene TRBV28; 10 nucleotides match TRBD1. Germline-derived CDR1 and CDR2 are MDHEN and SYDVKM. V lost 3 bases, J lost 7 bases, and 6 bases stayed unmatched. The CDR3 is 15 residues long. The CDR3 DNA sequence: TGTGCCAGCAGTTTCCCCGGGACAGGGGTCAACACCATATATTTT. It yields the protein CASSFPGTGVNTIYF.

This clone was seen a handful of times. As DNA, the CDR3 is TGCGCCAGCAGCCAAGGACAGGCCTACGAGCAGTACTTC. Protein sequence: CASSQGQAYEQYF. The genes are TRBV4-1 and TRBJ2-7; TRBD1 might be the D (6 bases). Looked up from germline, CDR1 is MGHRA and CDR2 is YSYEKL. This CDR3 region has 13 residues. Trimming removed 1 base from V and 2 bases from J, with 6 bases in between.

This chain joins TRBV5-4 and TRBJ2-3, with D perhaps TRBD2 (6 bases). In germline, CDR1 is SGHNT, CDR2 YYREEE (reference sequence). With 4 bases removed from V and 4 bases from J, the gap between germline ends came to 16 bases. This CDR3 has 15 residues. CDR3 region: CASSPGGREADTQYF. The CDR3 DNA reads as TGTGCCAGCAGCCCGGGCGGGCGGGAAGCAGATACGCAGTATTTT.

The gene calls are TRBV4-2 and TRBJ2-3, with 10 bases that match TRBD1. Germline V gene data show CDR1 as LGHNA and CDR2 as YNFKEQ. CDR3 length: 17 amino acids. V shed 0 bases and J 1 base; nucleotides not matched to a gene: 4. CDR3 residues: CASSQETGGRGTDTQYF. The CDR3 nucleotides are TGTGCCAGCAGCCAAGAGACAGGGGGCAGGGGCACAGATACGCAGTATTTT.

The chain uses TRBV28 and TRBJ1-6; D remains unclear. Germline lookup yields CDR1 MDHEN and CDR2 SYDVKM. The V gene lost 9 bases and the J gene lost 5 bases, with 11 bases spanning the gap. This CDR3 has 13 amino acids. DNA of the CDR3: TGTGCCAGTAGGTCGGGAGATAATTCACCCCTCCACTTT. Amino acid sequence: CASRSGDNSPLHF.

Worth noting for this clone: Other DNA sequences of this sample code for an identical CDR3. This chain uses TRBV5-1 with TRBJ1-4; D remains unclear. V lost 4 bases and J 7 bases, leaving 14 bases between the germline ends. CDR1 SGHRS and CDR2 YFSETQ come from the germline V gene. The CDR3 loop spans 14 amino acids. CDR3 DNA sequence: TGCGCCAGCAGCGCGGCCGGGCGGGGTGAAAAACTGTTTTTT. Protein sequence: CASSAAGRGEKLFF.

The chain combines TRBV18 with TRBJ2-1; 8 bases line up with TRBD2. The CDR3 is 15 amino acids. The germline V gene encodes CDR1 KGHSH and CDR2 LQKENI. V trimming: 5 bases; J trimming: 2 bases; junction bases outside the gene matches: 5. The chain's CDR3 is CASSTSGLTYNEQFF. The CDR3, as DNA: TGTGCCAGCTCAACTAGCGGCCTAACCTACAATGAGCAGTTCTTC. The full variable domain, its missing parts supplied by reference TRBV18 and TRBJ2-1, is NAGVMQNPRHLVRRRGQEARLRCSPMKGHSHVYWYRQLPEEGLKFMVYLQKENIIDESGMPKERFSAEFPKEGPSILRIQQVVRGDSAAYFCASSTSGLTYNEQFFGPGTRLTVL.

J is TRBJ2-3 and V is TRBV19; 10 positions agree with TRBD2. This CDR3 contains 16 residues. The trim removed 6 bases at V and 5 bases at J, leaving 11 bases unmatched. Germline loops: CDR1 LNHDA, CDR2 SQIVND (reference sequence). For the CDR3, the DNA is TGTGCCAGTAGAGAGAGCGGGAGGGGGTTCGTAGATACGCAGTATTTT. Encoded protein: CASRESGRGFVDTQYF. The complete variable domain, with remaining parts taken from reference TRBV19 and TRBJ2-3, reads DGGITQSPKYLFRKEGQNVTLSCEQNLNHDAMYWYRQDPGQGLRLIYYSQIVNDFQKGDIAEGYSVSREKKESFPLTVTSAQKNPTAFYLCASRESGRGFVDTQYFGPGTRLTVL.

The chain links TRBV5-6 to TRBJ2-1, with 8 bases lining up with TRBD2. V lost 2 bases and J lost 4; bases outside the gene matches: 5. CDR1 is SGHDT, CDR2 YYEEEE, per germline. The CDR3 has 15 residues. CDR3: CASSFELAGYNEQFF. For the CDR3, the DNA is TGTGCCAGCAGCTTCGAGTTAGCGGGATACAATGAGCAGTTCTTC.

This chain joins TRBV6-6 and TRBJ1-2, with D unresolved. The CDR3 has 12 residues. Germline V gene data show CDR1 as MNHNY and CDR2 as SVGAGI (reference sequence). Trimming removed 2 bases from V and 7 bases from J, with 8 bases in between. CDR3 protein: CASSYTGGGYTF. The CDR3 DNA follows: TGTGCCAGCAGTTACACGGGAGGTGGCTACACCTTC.

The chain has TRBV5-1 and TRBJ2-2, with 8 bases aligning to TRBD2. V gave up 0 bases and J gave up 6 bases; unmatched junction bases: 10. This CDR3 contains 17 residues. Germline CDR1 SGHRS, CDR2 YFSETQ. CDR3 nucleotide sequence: TGCGCCAGCAGCTTGGTTGGTAGCGGGAAAGGTTCCGGGGAGCTGTTTTTT. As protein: CASSLVGSGKGSGELFF.

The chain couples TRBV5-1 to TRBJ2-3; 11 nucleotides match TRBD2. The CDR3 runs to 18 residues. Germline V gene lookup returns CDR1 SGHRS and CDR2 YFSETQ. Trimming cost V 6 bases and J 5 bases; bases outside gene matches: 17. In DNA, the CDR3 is TGCGCCAGCAAGTCGATAGCGGGAGGGCCCCTCGTCGGAGATACGCAGTATTTT. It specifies CASKSIAGGPLVGDTQYF.

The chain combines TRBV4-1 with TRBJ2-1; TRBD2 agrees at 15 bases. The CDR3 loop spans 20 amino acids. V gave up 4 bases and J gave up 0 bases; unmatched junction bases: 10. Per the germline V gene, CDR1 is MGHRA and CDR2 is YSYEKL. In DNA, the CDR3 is TGCGCCAGCAGCCGAGGTAGGACTAGCGGGAGGGGAAGCTCCTACAATGAGCAGTTCTTC. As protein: CASSRGRTSGRGSSYNEQFF.

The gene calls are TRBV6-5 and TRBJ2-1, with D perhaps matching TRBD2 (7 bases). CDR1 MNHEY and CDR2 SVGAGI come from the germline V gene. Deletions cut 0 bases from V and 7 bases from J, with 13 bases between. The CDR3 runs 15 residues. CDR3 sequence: CASSYSRGGRNEQFF. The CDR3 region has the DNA TGTGCCAGCAGTTACTCTAGGGGGGGGAGGAATGAGCAGTTCTTC.

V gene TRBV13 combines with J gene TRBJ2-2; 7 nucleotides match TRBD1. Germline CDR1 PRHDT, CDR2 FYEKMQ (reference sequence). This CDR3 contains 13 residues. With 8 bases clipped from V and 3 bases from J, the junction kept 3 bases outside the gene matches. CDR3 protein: CASGQGDTGELFF. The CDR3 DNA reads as TGTGCCAGCGGGCAGGGGGACACCGGGGAGCTGTTTTTT.

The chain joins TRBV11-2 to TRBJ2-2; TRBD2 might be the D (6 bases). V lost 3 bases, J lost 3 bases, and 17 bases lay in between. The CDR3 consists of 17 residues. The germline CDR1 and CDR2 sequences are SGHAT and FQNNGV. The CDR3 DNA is TGTGCCAGCAGCTTTACGCGGGGTCTGGAGGACACCGGGGAGCTGTTTTTT. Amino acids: CASSFTRGLEDTGELFF. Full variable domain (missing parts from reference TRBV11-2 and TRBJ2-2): EAGVAQSPRYKIIEKRQSVAFWCNPISGHATLYWYQQILGQGPKLLIQFQNNGVVDDSQLPKDRFSAERLKGVDSTLKIQPAKLEDSAVYLCASSFTRGLEDTGELFFGEGSRLTVL.

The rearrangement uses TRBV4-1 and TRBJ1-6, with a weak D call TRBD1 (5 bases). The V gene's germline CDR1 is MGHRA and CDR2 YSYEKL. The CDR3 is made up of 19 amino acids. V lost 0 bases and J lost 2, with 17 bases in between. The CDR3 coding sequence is TGCGCCAGCAGCCAAGAGGCAAGCCCAGGGAAGACCTATAATTCACCCCTCCACTTT. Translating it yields CASSQEASPGKTYNSPLHF.

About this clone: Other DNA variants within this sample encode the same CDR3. CDR3 amino acids: CASSLVPGTYNEQFF. For the CDR3, the DNA is TGCGCCAGCAGCTTAGTACCGGGGACCTACAATGAGCAGTTCTTC. J is TRBJ2-1 and V is TRBV5-1, with a possible D match to TRBD2 (5 bases). V was trimmed by 2 bases and J by 2 bases, leaving 11 bases between them. This CDR3 has 15 residues. Germline CDR1 and CDR2: SGHRS and YFSETQ.

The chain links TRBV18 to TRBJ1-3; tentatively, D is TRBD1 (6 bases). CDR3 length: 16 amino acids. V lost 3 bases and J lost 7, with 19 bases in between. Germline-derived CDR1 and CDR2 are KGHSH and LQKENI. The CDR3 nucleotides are TGTGCCAGCTCACCGCAACAGGGCCCGGGAAAGAACACCATATATTTT. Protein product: CASSPQQGPGKNTIYF.

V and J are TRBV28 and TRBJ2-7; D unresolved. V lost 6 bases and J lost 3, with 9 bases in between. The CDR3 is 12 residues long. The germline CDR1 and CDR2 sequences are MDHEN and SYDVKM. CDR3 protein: CASSIQSYEQYF. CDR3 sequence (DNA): TGTGCCAGCAGCATACAGAGCTACGAGCAGTACTTC.

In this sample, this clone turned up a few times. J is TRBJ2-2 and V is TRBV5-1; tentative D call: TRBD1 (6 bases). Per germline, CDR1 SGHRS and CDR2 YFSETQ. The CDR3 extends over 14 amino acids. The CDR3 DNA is TGCGCAGCACGGGGACAAGCGAACACCGGGGAGCTGTTTTTT. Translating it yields CAARGQANTGELFF.

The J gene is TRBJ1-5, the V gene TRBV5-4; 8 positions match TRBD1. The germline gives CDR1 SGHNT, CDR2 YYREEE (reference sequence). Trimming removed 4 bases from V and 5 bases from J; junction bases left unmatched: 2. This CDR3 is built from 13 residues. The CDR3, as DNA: TGTGCCAGCAGCGTGGACAGGGATCAGCCCCAGCATTTT. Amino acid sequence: CASSVDRDQPQHF.

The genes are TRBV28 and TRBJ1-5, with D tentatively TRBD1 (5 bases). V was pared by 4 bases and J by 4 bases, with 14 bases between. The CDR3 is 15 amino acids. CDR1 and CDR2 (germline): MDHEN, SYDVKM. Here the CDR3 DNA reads TGTGCCAGCAGTTCCCCTGACAGATATAATCAGCCCCAGCATTTT. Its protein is CASSSPDRYNQPQHF.

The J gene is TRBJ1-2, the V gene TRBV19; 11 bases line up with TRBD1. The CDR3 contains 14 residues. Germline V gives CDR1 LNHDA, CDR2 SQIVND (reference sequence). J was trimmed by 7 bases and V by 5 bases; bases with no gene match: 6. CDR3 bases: TGTGCCAGTAGTCTTGGACAGGGGGCGCGTGGCTACACCTTC. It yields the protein CASSLGQGARGYTF. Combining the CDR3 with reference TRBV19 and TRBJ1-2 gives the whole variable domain DGGITQSPKYLFRKEGQNVTLSCEQNLNHDAMYWYRQDPGQGLRLIYYSQIVNDFQKGDIAEGYSVSREKKESFPLTVTSAQKNPTAFYLCASSLGQGARGYTFGSGTRLTVV.

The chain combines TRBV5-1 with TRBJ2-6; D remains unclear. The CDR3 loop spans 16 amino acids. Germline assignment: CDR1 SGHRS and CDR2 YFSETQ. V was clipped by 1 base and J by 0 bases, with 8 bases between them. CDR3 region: CASSLSQYSGANVLTF. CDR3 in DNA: TGCGCCAGCAGCTTGTCACAGTACTCTGGGGCCAACGTCCTGACTTTC.

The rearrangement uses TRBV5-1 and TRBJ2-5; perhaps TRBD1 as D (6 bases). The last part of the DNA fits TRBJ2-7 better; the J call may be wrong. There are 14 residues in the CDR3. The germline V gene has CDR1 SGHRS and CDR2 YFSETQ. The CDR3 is CASSAWTASYEQYF. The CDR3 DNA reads TGCGCCAGCAGCGCCTGGACAGCCTCCTACGAGCAGTACTTC.

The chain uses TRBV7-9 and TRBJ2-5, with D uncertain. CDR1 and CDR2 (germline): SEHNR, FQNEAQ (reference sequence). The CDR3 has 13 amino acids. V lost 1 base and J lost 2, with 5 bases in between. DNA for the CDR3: TGTGCCAGCAGCTTAGGGCTTCAAGAGACCCAGTACTTC. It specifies CASSLGLQETQYF.